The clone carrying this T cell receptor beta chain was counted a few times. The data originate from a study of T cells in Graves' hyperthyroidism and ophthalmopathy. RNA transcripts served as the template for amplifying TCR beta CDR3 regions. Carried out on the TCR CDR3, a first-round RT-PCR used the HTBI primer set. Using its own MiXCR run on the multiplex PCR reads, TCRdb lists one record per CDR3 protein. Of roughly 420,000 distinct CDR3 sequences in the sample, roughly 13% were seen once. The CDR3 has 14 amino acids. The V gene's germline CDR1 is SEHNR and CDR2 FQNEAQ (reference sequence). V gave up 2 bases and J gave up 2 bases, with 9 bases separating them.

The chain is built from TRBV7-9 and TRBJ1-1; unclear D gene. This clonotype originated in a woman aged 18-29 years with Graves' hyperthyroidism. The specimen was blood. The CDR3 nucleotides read TGTGCCAGCAGCTTAAGCCAACTCAACACTGAAGCTTTCTTT. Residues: CASSLSQLNTEAFF.